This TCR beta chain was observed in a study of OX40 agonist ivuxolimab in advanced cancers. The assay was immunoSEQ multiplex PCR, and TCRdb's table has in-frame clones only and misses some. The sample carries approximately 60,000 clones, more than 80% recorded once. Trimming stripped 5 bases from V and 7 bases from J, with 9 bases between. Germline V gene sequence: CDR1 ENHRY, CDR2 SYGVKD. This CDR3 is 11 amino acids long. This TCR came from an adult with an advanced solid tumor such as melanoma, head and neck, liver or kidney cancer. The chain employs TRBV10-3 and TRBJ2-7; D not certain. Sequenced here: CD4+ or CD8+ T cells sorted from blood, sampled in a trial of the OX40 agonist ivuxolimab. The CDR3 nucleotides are TGTGCCATCAGTTCCCCCGGTGAGCAGTACTTC. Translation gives CAISSPGEQYF.